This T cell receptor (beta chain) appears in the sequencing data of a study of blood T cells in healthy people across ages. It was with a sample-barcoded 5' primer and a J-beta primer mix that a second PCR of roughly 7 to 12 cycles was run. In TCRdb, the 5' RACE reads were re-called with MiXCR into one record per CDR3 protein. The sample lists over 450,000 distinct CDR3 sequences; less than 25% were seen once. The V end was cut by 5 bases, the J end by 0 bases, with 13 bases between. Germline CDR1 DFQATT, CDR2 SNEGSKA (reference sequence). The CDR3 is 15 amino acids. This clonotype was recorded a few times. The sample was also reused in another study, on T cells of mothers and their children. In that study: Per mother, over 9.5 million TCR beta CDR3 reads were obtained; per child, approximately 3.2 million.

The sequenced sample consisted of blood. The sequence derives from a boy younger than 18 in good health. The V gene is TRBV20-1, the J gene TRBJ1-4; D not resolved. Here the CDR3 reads CSAFSPLSTNEKLFF. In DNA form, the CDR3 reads TGCAGTGCTTTTAGCCCACTGTCAACTAATGAAAAACTGTTTTTT.